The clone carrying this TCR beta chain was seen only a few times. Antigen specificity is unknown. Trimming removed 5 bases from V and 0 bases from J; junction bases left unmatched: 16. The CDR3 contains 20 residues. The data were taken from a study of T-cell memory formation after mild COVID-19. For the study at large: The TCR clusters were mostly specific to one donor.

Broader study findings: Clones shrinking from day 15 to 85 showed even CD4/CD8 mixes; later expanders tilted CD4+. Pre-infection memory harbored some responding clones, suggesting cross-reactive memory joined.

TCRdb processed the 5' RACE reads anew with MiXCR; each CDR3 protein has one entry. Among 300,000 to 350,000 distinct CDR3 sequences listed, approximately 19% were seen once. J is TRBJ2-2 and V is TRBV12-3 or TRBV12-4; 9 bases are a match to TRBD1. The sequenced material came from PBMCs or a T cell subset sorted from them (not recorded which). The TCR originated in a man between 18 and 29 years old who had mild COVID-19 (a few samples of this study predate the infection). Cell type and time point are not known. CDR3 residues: CASSGSHPGQGRTNTGELFF. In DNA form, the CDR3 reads TGTGCCAGCAGTGGCTCCCATCCGGGACAGGGTAGGACGAACACCGGGGAGCTGTTTTTT.